The 19 T cell receptor beta chains below were found in one sample sequenced in a study of blood T cell repertoires in COVID-19. Method: immunoSEQ multiplex PCR; TCRdb's copy keeps in-frame clones and lacks some. The sample consists of approximately 350,000 clones, approximately 84% of them appearing once. The sequenced sample was PBMCs or T cells enriched from blood (not recorded which). These TCRs come from a woman in her twenties or thirties who had recovered from COVID-19.

This clone was observed a handful of times. This chain links TRBV4-1 with TRBJ2-1, with 7 bases fitting TRBD2. This CDR3 spans 17 amino acids. V lost 0 bases and J lost 4; bases outside the gene matches: 9. Germline V lookup: CDR1 MGHRA, CDR2 YSYEKL. DNA of the CDR3: TGCGCCAGCAGCCAAGATTTAGGCGGGAGTAGGTACAATGAGCAGTTCTTC. Amino acid sequence: CASSQDLGGSRYNEQFF.

The rearrangement joins TRBV4-1 to TRBJ1-2, with 7 bases identical to TRBD1. CDR1 and CDR2 from the germline V gene are MGHRA and YSYEKL. V lost 2 bases and J lost 4; bases outside the gene matches: 1. The CDR3 consists of 13 residues. CDR3 sequence: CASSQQGGYGYTF. CDR3 bases: TGCGCCAGCAGCCAACAGGGGGGCTATGGCTACACCTTC.

The chain couples TRBV6-5 to TRBJ1-2; 7 bases match TRBD1. The CDR3 loop spans 15 amino acids. The V segment lost 6 bases and the J segment 8 bases; nucleotides outside the gene matches: 15. The germline V gene has CDR1 MNHEY and CDR2 SVGAGI. CDR3 DNA sequence: TGTGCCAGCAGAACCCGCAGGGGGACTGGGTGGGGCTACACCTTC. This translates into CASRTRRGTGWGYTF.

The J gene is TRBJ1-6, the V gene TRBV4-1; 7 nucleotides agree with TRBD1. The CDR3 has 15 residues. CDR1 and CDR2 from the germline V gene are MGHRA and YSYEKL. Losses at the gene ends were 1 base for V and 7 bases for J; bases not matched to a gene: 4. As DNA, the CDR3 is TGCGCCAGCAGCCAAGCCGGGACAGAAAATTCACCCCTCCACTTT. Protein product: CASSQAGTENSPLHF.

The chain carries TRBV29-1 and TRBJ2-5; D might be TRBD1 (5 bases). The V gene's germline CDR1 is SQVTM and CDR2 ANQGSEA. The CDR3 length is 15 residues. V lost 5 bases and J lost 1, with 17 bases in between. CDR3 nucleotide sequence: TGCAGCGTTCAATCCGAACCGGACACCCAAGAGACCCAGTACTTC. Protein product: CSVQSEPDTQETQYF. The full variable domain, completed using reference TRBV29-1 and TRBJ2-5, is SAVISQKPSRDICQRGTSLTIQCQVDSQVTMMFWYRQQPGQSLTLIATANQGSEATYESGFVIDKFPISRPNLTFSTLTVSNMSPEDSSIYLCSVQSEPDTQETQYFGPGTRLLVL.

The genes are TRBV5-8 and TRBJ2-3; 7 positions match TRBD1. CDR1 is SGHTS and CDR2 is YDEGEE in the germline V gene. J lost 4 bases, V lost 3 bases, and 2 bases had no gene match. The CDR3 is 13 residues long. CDR3 in DNA: TGTGCCAGCAGCTGGGACAGAGCAGATACGCAGTATTTT. It is translated as CASSWDRADTQYF. The whole variable domain, remainder taken from reference TRBV5-8 and TRBJ2-3, is EAGVTQSPTHLIKTRGQQATLRCSPISGHTSVYWYQQALGLGLQFLLWYDEGEERNRGNFPPRFSGRQFPNYSSELNVNALELEDSALYLCASSWDRADTQYFGPGTRLTVL.

This chain connects TRBV18 to TRBJ2-2; 8 nucleotides line up with TRBD1. CDR3 length: 16 residues. CDR1 is KGHSH, CDR2 LQKENI, per germline. V lost 2 bases to trimming and J lost 0 bases; unmatched junction nucleotides: 2. CDR3 bases: TGTGCCAGCTCACCAGAGACAGGGGCGAACACCGGGGAGCTGTTTTTT. It encodes CASSPETGANTGELFF.

The chain recombines TRBV5-8 with TRBJ2-3, with 9 nucleotides matching TRBD2. The CDR3 extends over 15 amino acids. The J segment lost 2 bases and the V segment lost 4 bases, leaving 5 bases of the junction unmatched. Germline assignment: CDR1 SGHTS and CDR2 YDEGEE. CDR3 DNA: TGTGCCAGCAGCCAGCGGGGGGTAATCACAGATACGCAGTATTTT. Residues: CASSQRGVITDTQYF.

The chain joins TRBV13 to TRBJ1-6, with TRBD1 as a possible D gene (5 bases). From germline, CDR1 is PRHDT and CDR2 FYEKMQ (reference sequence). Trimming left V 4 bases short and J 3 bases short, with 7 bases between. The CDR3 is 14 residues long. The CDR3 coding sequence is TGTGCCAGCAGCTCTACAGGCTATAATTCACCCCTCCACTTT. This sequence encodes CASSSTGYNSPLHF.

The CDR3 region is CASSAGTVYNEQFF. In DNA form, the CDR3 reads TGTGCCAGCAGCGCCGGGACAGTATACAATGAGCAGTTCTTC. J is TRBJ2-1 and V is TRBV9; 7 bases agree with TRBD1. V trimming: 3 bases; J trimming: 4 bases; junction bases outside the gene matches: 4. This CDR3 has 14 amino acids. CDR1 and CDR2 from the germline V gene are SGDLS and YYNGEE.

This clone was observed once. The rearrangement uses TRBV19 and TRBJ1-1, with D perhaps TRBD1 (6 bases). Germline V CDR1 and CDR2: LNHDA, SQIVND (reference sequence). The CDR3 length is 15 residues. The V and J ends lost 5 bases and 4 bases respectively, with 17 bases between them. CDR3 sequence: CASSPNRAIGTEAFF. The CDR3 DNA follows: TGTGCCAGTAGTCCCAACAGGGCTATCGGCACTGAAGCTTTCTTT.

This chain connects TRBV27 to TRBJ2-7; 11 bases fit TRBD2. This CDR3 is built from 16 residues. The V and J ends lost 5 bases and 7 bases, in that order; junction bases with no gene match: 13. CDR1 is MNHEY and CDR2 is SMNVEV in the germline V gene (reference sequence). Here the CDR3 reads CASSGLAGGGIREQYF. Here the CDR3 DNA reads TGTGCCAGCAGTGGATTAGCGGGAGGGGGGATAAGAGAGCAGTACTTC.

V and J are TRBV6-5 and TRBJ2-5; 8 bases fit TRBD1. CDR1 MNHEY and CDR2 SVGAGI come from the germline V gene. CDR3 length equals 11 residues. Losses at the gene ends were 10 bases for V and 5 bases for J; bases not matched to a gene: 3. The CDR3 bases are TGTGCCACAGGGGGCTGGGAGACCCAGTACTTC. Protein: CATGGWETQYF.

This chain uses TRBV7-8 with TRBJ1-3; the D is unclear. This CDR3 region has 15 residues. Germline assignment: CDR1 SGHVS and CDR2 FQNEAQ. Trimming left V 3 bases short and J 0 bases short, with 9 bases between. CDR3 DNA: TGTGCCAGCAGCTTTAGGTGGAGCTCTGGAAACACCATATATTTT. Protein sequence: CASSFRWSSGNTIYF. Complete variable domain (other parts from reference TRBV7-8 and TRBJ1-3): GAGVSQSPRYKVAKRGQDVALRCDPISGHVSLFWYQQALGQGPEFLTYFQNEAQLDKSGLPSDRFFAERPEGSVSTLKIQRTQQEDSAVYLCASSFRWSSGNTIYFGEGSWLTVV.

The gene calls are TRBV19 and TRBJ1-5; 11 bases map to TRBD1. CDR3 length equals 19 residues. Germline CDR1 is LNHDA and CDR2 is SQIVND (reference sequence). The ends lost 4 bases at V and 3 bases at J; junction bases unmatched: 14. CDR3 protein: CASSTWTGGADRFNQPQHF. In DNA form, the CDR3 reads TGTGCCAGTAGTACCTGGACAGGGGGCGCTGATCGATTCAATCAGCCCCAGCATTTT.

The V gene is TRBV27, the J gene TRBJ2-4; 15 nucleotides match TRBD2. Unmatched junction bases numbered 3, after V lost 5 bases and J lost 4 bases. The CDR3 contains 16 residues. Germline CDR1 is MNHEY and CDR2 is SMNVEV (reference sequence). CDR3 residues: CASSRTSGGEKNIQYF. The CDR3 DNA sequence: TGTGCCAGCAGTCGGACTAGCGGGGGGGAAAAAAACATTCAGTACTTC.

The V and J genes are TRBV12-5 and TRBJ2-1, with a possible D match to TRBD1 (6 bases). The CDR3 totals 15 residues. The germline V gene encodes CDR1 LGHNT and CDR2 FRNRAP. V was clipped by 6 bases and J by 4 bases, with 16 bases between them. CDR3 protein: CASGTGQGNYNEQFF. CDR3 sequence (DNA): TGTGCTAGTGGCACCGGGCAGGGGAATTACAATGAGCAGTTCTTC.

The chain uses TRBV10-3 and TRBJ2-1; TRBD2 aligns across 7 bases. CDR3 length: 13 amino acids. Germline values: CDR1 ENHRY, CDR2 SYGVKD. Trimming at V came to 11 bases and at J to 9 bases, leaving 13 bases not matched to a gene. CDR3 DNA sequence: TGTGCCTCGGAGCGGGGAGATGGGGGTGAGCAGTTCTTC. Translation gives CASERGDGGEQFF.

DNA of the CDR3: TGTGCCAGCAGCTATGGGGCTAGCGGGAGCTCCTACGAGCAGTACTTC. Protein: CASSYGASGSSYEQYF. The chain combines TRBV7-9 with TRBJ2-7; 10 bases are shared with TRBD2. Germline-derived CDR1 and CDR2 are SEHNR and FQNEAQ (reference sequence). This CDR3 has 16 residues. J gave up 0 bases and V 4 bases, and 6 bases lay outside the gene matches.